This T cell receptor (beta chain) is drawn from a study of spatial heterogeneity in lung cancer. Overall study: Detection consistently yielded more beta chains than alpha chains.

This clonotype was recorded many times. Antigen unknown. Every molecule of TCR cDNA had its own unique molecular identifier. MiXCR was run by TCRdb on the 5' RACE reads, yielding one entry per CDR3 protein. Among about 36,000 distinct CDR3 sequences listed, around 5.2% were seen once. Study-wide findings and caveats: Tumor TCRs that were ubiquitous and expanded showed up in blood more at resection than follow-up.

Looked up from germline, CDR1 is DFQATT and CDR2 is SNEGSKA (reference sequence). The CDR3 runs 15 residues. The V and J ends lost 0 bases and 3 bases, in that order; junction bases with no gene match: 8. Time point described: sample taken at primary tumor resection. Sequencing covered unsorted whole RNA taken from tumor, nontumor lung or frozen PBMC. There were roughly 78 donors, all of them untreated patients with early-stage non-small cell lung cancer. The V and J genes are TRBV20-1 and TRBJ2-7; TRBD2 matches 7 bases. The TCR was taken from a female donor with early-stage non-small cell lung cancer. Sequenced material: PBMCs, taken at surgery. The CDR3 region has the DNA TGCAGTGCTAGAGATAATTGGCTAGCGGACTACGAGCAGTACTTC. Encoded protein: CSARDNWLADYEQYF.